This T cell receptor (beta chain) stems from a study of immune heterogeneity within non-small cell lung tumors. The TCR beta CDR3 region underwent multiplex PCR amplification with 32 V and 13 J primers. Via MiXCR, TCRdb re-called the multiplex PCR reads, giving one row per CDR3 protein. The repertoire includes 20,000 to 25,000 distinct CDR3 sequences, 28% of them detected once, and 4.4% sits in the top ten. Germline CDR1 reads KGHDR; CDR2 reads SFDVKD. The CDR3 length is 15 residues. V was pared by 1 base and J by 4 bases, with 2 bases of the junction left unmatched. The template for each sample was about 660 ng of genomic DNA, which had been extracted from bulk tumor tissue. From each primary tumor, several far-apart biopsies were obtained during surgery. Patients underwent curative surgery for untreated, newly diagnosed non-small cell lung cancer. In this sample, this clonotype turned up once. Its antigen is currently unknown. A read error may be the cause here, since a much bigger clone is one base away.

Regarding the study as a whole: Identical dominant CDR3 beta clonotypes recurred among a patient's tumor sites, alongside site-unique high-frequency clones. T-cell receptor beta clonotypes at high frequency differed largely between individual patients.

The receptor's source is a man in his forties with non-small cell lung cancer. The chain employs TRBV24-1 and TRBJ2-3; 9 bases align to TRBD2. Sequenced sample: lung tumor tissue. The CDR3 is CATSDLLAGADTQYF. The CDR3 DNA sequence: TGTGCCACCAGTGATTTACTAGCGGGCGCAGATACGCAGTATTTT.